Below, 8 T cell receptor beta chains from the same sample are listed, as sequenced in a study of Graves' ophthalmopathy and Graves' hyperthyroidism (dated by TCRdb to the late 2010s). Sequencing was carried out with an Illumina HiSeq 2000. For repertoire sequencing, the TCR beta CDR3 regions were amplified from RNA transcripts. The first round of RT-PCR was done with HTBI primers and the Qiagen OneStep RT-PCR kit, and was followed by a second round of multiplex PCR, then size selection and purification. Using fastp trimming at Q25 and MiXCR clonotype assembly, TCRdb reanalyzed the public sequencing data and kept in-frame beta chains. Under each unique CDR3 protein, matching rows form one entry showing the most common genes and DNA. Across this sample there are about 380,000 distinct CDR3 sequences, with 15% seen only once. About 7.3% of the sample belongs to the ten largest clones. Sequencing was performed on peripheral blood. The receptors were gathered from a woman between 18 and 29 years old with stable Graves' hyperthyroidism. Donor details come from another sample of the same person, matched by shared clones.

This clonotype was counted only a few times. This chain uses TRBV11-1 with TRBJ2-2; D might be TRBD1 (6 bases). CDR3 length: 17 amino acids. Germline V CDR1 and CDR2: SGHAT, FQDESV (reference sequence). The V and J ends lost 3 bases and 5 bases respectively, with 19 bases between them. The CDR3: CASSFSRPGHSTGELFF. As DNA, the CDR3 is TGTGCCAGCAGCTTCAGTAGGCCGGGACACTCGACCGGGGAGCTGTTTTTT.

The rearrangement links TRBV11-2 to TRBJ2-5, with a weak D call TRBD2 (6 bases). Germline values: CDR1 SGHAT, CDR2 FQNNGV. The V gene lost 5 bases and the J gene lost 4 bases, with 14 bases spanning the gap. The CDR3 contains 14 residues. The CDR3 coding sequence is TGTGCCAGCAGCGGAGGGACCGGCGGAGAGACCCAGTACTTC. This sequence encodes CASSGGTGGETQYF.

This clonotype was counted at least ten times. The CDR3 DNA reads TGTGCCAGCAGCCACGATATGAACACTGAAGCTTTCTTT. Encoded protein: CASSHDMNTEAFF. This sequence joins TRBV7-9 and TRBJ1-1; D is ambiguous. The CDR3 spans 13 residues. V was pared by 5 bases and J by 0 bases, with 7 bases between. The germline V gene has CDR1 SEHNR and CDR2 FQNEAQ (reference sequence). Together with reference TRBV7-9 and TRBJ1-1, the CDR3 gives the full variable domain: DTGVSQNPRHKITKRGQNVTFRCDPISEHNRLYWYRQTLGQGPEFLTYFQNEAQLEKSRLLSDRFSAERPKGSFSTLEIQRTEQGDSAMYLCASSHDMNTEAFFGQGTRLTVV.

This clonotype was detected once. V usage is TRBV12-3 or TRBV12-4 and J usage is TRBJ1-3; D unclear. Deletions cut 0 bases from V and 0 bases from J, with 6 bases between. This CDR3 region has 15 residues. For the CDR3, the DNA is TGTGCCAGCAGTTTAGCGCGCTACTCTGGAAACACCATATATTTT. The encoded protein is CASSLARYSGNTIYF.

There are many counts of this clonotype. This chain uses TRBV6-2 or TRBV6-3 with TRBJ1-2, with D perhaps TRBD1 (6 bases). Germline CDR1 reads MNHEY; CDR2 reads SVGEGT. The CDR3 has 16 residues. The V end lost 6 bases, the J end lost 0 bases, and 17 bases lay between the germline ends. DNA of the CDR3: TGTGCCAGCAGGGATTTTGGACAGAGCGCTAACTATGGCTACACCTTC. Its protein is CASRDFGQSANYGYTF.

This clonotype was counted many times. The chain employs TRBV28 and TRBJ2-2; D assignment may be TRBD1 or TRBD2 (7 bases each). In germline, CDR1 is MDHEN, CDR2 SYDVKM. V lost 5 bases to trimming and J lost 1 base, with 17 bases between them. This CDR3 is built from 17 residues. The CDR3 region is CASSAGAGGLNTGELFF. CDR3 coding DNA: TGTGCCAGCAGTGCGGGGGCAGGGGGATTGAACACCGGGGAGCTGTTTTTT.

V is TRBV18 and J is TRBJ2-2; D unresolved. The CDR3 contains 13 residues. The germline V gene encodes CDR1 KGHSH and CDR2 LQKENI. V was cut by 6 bases and J by 4 bases, with 9 bases left in between. Written as DNA, the CDR3 is TGTGCCAGCTCTGGCGTACCCACCGGGGAGCTGTTTTTT. This sequence encodes CASSGVPTGELFF.

This clonotype has ten or more counts. V gene TRBV20-1 combines with J gene TRBJ2-7, with TRBD2 identical over 14 bases. V lost 6 bases to trimming and J lost 7 bases; unmatched junction nucleotides: 11. The CDR3 runs 15 residues. Germline CDR1 reads DFQATT; CDR2 reads SNEGSKA (reference sequence). The CDR3 sequence: CSAAGLAGGPGEQYF. CDR3 bases: TGCAGTGCCGCTGGACTAGCGGGGGGTCCGGGGGAGCAGTACTTC.